This is a list of T cell receptor beta chains from one sample in a study of blood T cell repertoires in COVID-19. This table comes from immunoSEQ multiplex PCR, and its TCRdb copy is limited to in-frame clones, with some not included. The sample records 110,000 to 150,000 clones, roughly 83% being singletons. Sequencing was performed on PBMCs or T cells enriched from blood (not recorded which). The receptors originated from a man aged 50 or older who had recovered from COVID-19. CDR3s include the opening cysteine and the closing phenylalanine or tryptophan. Each record gives: D gene, clone size, V gene, J gene, CDR3 DNA, CDR3 protein. D genes are given only for firm matches. Clone sizes are given selectively: once, few, many, or a class where the clone is expanded.

.,.,TRBV6-5,TRBJ1-4,TGTGCCAGCAGTTACTCCTGGGGGCAGGGTGAAAAACTGTTTTTT,CASSYSWGQGEKLFF
TRBD1,.,TRBV3-1/TRBV3-2,TRBJ1-2,TGTGCCAGCAGCCAAGTGGCAGGGGGAGGTGGCTACACCTTC,CASSQVAGGGGYTF
.,.,TRBV4-3,TRBJ2-2,TGCGCCAGCAGCCACTTGCGTACCGGGGAGCTGTTTTTT,CASSHLRTGELFF
.,.,TRBV18,TRBJ1-1,TGTGCCAGCTCATTGGCAGGGGATGGTGAAGCTTTCTTT,CASSLAGDGEAFF
.,once,TRBV12-3/TRBV12-4,TRBJ1-3,TGTGCCAGCAGTGTAGGAAACACCATATATTTT,CASSVGNTIYF
.,.,TRBV30,TRBJ2-7,TGTGCCTGGAGTGTATCGGGGACTCCTCCCAGAGAGCAGTACTTC,CAWSVSGTPPREQYF
TRBD2,once,TRBV5-1,TRBJ2-1,TGCGCCAGCATCCCTTTCATGACTAGCGGGGGGGCAGATGAGCAGTTCTTC,CASIPFMTSGGADEQFF
.,.,TRBV2,TRBJ1-2,TGTGCCAGCAGTGACAGGGTAGTCAATGGCTACACCTTC,CASSDRVVNGYTF
.,.,TRBV6-5,TRBJ2-5,TGTGCCAGCAGTTACTCGACACCTCAAGAGACCCAGTACTTC,CASSYSTPQETQYF
TRBD1,.,TRBV6-2/TRBV6-3,TRBJ2-3,TGTGCCAGCAGTAGATCGACAGGGGCAGATACGCAGTATTTT,CASSRSTGADTQYF
TRBD2,once,TRBV5-1,TRBJ2-1,TGCGCCAGCAGCCCGAGACCTAGCGGGGGATACAATGAGCAGTTCTTC,CASSPRPSGGYNEQFF
.,.,TRBV7-2,TRBJ2-3,TGTGCCAGCAGCCCGGCGCGAGCGGATACGCAGTATTTT,CASSPARADTQYF
.,.,TRBV21-1,TRBJ2-1,TGTGCGAGGGGGGGGTCCTACAATGAGCAGTTCTTC,CARGGSYNEQFF
TRBD2,.,TRBV6-1,TRBJ2-3,TGTGCCAGCACCCAACTAGCGGGGGGGACAGATACGCAGTATTTT,CASTQLAGGTDTQYF
.,.,TRBV3-1/TRBV3-2,TRBJ2-3,TGTGCCAGCAGCCAAGTCGGGGGGCGAGATACGCAGTATTTT,CASSQVGGRDTQYF
.,.,TRBV9,TRBJ2-1,TGTGCCACCGCGTTACGTCAGGCCCCCTCCTACAATGAGCAGTTCTTC,CATALRQAPSYNEQFF
.,.,TRBV3-1/TRBV3-2,TRBJ2-1,TGTGCCAGCAGCCAACAACTACAGGGCACTGAGCAGTTCTTC,CASSQQLQGTEQFF
TRBD1,.,TRBV7-9,TRBJ1-5,TGTGCCAGCAGCCAGGGGGCACAGGGTTTCAATCAGCCCCAGCATTTT,CASSQGAQGFNQPQHF
.,few,TRBV7-2,TRBJ1-5,TGTGCCAGCAGCAAGCGGGGGAACCAGCCCCAGCATTTT,CASSKRGNQPQHF
TRBD1,.,TRBV28,TRBJ2-3,TGTGCCAGCAGTTTTGTACAGGGGAGTGCAGATACGCAGTATTTT,CASSFVQGSADTQYF
TRBD2,once,TRBV5-4,TRBJ2-1,TGTGCCAGCAGCTTGTGGGGCGGGGGGCCTTCCTACAATGAGCAGTTCTTC,CASSLWGGGPSYNEQFF
.,.,TRBV11-2,TRBJ2-5,TGTGCCAGCAGCCCTGACGGGAGAGGTCATGAGACCCAGTACTTC,CASSPDGRGHETQYF
.,.,TRBV14,TRBJ2-7,TGTGCCAGCAGCCAAGGGTTGACAGTCTCCTACGAGCAGTACTTC,CASSQGLTVSYEQYF
TRBD1,once,TRBV27,TRBJ2-2,TGTGCCAGCCACCCTGACAGGGGGAACACCGGGGAGCTGTTTTTT,CASHPDRGNTGELFF
TRBD1,.,TRBV25-1,TRBJ1-1,TGTGCCAGCGTTCGGACAGGTAACACTGAAGCTTTCTTT,CASVRTGNTEAFF
TRBD2,once,TRBV3-1/TRBV3-2,TRBJ2-7,TGTGCCAGCAGCCAATGGTCTAGCGGGGGGGCCCACGAGCAGTACTTC,CASSQWSSGGAHEQYF
.,.,TRBV18,TRBJ1-2,TGTGCCAGCTCACCGCAAGGACGGGGGAACTATGGCTACACCTTC,CASSPQGRGNYGYTF
.,.,TRBV7-6,TRBJ2-5,TGTGCCAGCAGCTTATCCGGTGGCGGTTTACAAGAGACCCAGTACTTC,CASSLSGGGLQETQYF
.,.,TRBV10-1,TRBJ2-3,TGCGCCAGCAGCGCCGGGACATCGAGCACAGATACGCAGTATTTT,CASSAGTSSTDTQYF
.,.,TRBV30,TRBJ2-7,TGTGCCTGGAGTCAGACCCCTAGCTCCTACGAGCAGTACTTC,CAWSQTPSSYEQYF
.,once,TRBV3-1/TRBV3-2,TRBJ1-6,TGTGCCAGCAGCCAAGTTACAGGTGGAAATTCACCCCTCCACTTT,CASSQVTGGNSPLHF
TRBD1,.,TRBV7-8,TRBJ1-2,TGTGCCAGCAGCCTCCTAGAGGGACAGGGGGTTTTTAGCTATGGCTACACCTTC,CASSLLEGQGVFSYGYTF
.,.,TRBV7-2,TRBJ1-4,TGTGCCAGCAGCTCCTTGGGGGCAGGTGCAACTAATGAAAAACTGTTTTTT,CASSSLGAGATNEKLFF
.,once,TRBV10-1,TRBJ1-3,TGCGCCAGCAGGAATACAGGGCCTGACTCTGGAAACACCATATATTTT,CASRNTGPDSGNTIYF
.,.,TRBV19,TRBJ1-5,TGTGCCAGTATAGGGGGACATAGCAATCAGCCCCAGCATTTT,CASIGGHSNQPQHF
TRBD1,.,TRBV7-9,TRBJ1-2,TGTGCCAGCAGCTCCCCGGGACAGGGAGGGCATGGCTACACCTTC,CASSSPGQGGHGYTF
TRBD2,once,TRBV6-2/TRBV6-3,TRBJ2-3,TGTGCCAGCAGTTCCCCCGGGGAGCGGGGGGCCACAGATACGCAGTATTTT,CASSSPGERGATDTQYF
TRBD2,.,TRBV5-1,TRBJ2-7,TGCGCCAGCAGCCCGGGACTAGCGGGGGGGCGAGAGCAGTACTTC,CASSPGLAGGREQYF
TRBD1,.,TRBV19,TRBJ2-1,TGTGCCAGTAGTAGACGCCCCGGGACAGGGTCCTACAATGAGCAGTTCTTC,CASSRRPGTGSYNEQFF
.,.,TRBV27,TRBJ2-5,TGTGCCAGCAGTCCCCACGACAGGAAAGAGACCCAGTACTTC,CASSPHDRKETQYF
.,.,TRBV19,TRBJ1-2,TGTGCCAGTAGTATGGGCCAGAACTATGGCTACACCTTC,CASSMGQNYGYTF